This T cell receptor (beta chain) was recovered during a study of chemoradiotherapy in HPV16-positive cancers. The CDR3 covers 20 residues. Germline loops: CDR1 SGHVS, CDR2 FQNEAQ. V was trimmed by 3 bases and J by 1 base, leaving 22 bases between them. Method: immunoSEQ multiplex PCR; TCRdb's copy keeps in-frame clones and lacks some. The sample lists about 8,800 clones; 60% to 75% were seen once. The V and J genes are TRBV7-8 and TRBJ1-6; possible D gene TRBD1, 5 bases. Sequenced here: tumor tissue, sampled from a patient who underwent chemoradiotherapy. The clonotype comes from a human donor with HPV-associated anogenital cancer. CDR3 loop: CASSFRPVGGSASYNSPLHF. In DNA, the CDR3 is TGTGCCAGCAGCTTCAGACCAGTGGGGGGTTCAGCGTCCTATAATTCACCCCTCCACTTT.